Sequencing of this T cell receptor beta chain was carried out in a study of T cells expressing NK-cell markers. TCRdb reprocessed the 5' RACE reads and stores each CDR3 protein as one record, lacking DNA. The sample holds about 260,000 distinct CDR3 sequences. Germline assignment: CDR1 MNHEY and CDR2 SVGEGT. This CDR3 has 11 residues. Material for sequencing was blood T cells: a sorted CD56 or NKG2C T cell subset, CD4+ or CD8+ T cells, or bulk PBMC T cells (not recorded which). This sequence was found in a woman between 18 and 70 years old in good health. J is TRBJ1-2 and V is TRBV6-2 or TRBV6-3. The CDR3 loop is CASSISYGYTF.